This T cell receptor (beta chain) was identified during a study of cytomegalovirus exposure and HLA in healthy donors. In regard to this clone: The sample has other DNA sequences that encode this CDR3 too.

It was with 60 Vbeta and 13 Jbeta primers that the PCR ran. Assay used: immunoSEQ multiplex PCR; TCRdb lists only in-frame clones, some missing. The table lists 250,000 to 350,000 clones, just over 85% of them singletons. J gave up 4 bases and V 5 bases, and 2 bases lay outside the gene matches. CDR3 length equals 13 residues. Germline V gene lookup returns CDR1 SNHLY and CDR2 FYNNEI. This sequence was found in a middle-aged man in good health and CMV-seropositive. This chain connects TRBV2 to TRBJ2-1, with 7 bases aligning to TRBD1. What was sequenced was PBMCs. Written as DNA, the CDR3 is TGTGCCAGCAGTCGGGACAGTTACAATGAGCAGTTCTTC. Its protein is CASSRDSYNEQFF.